This T cell receptor (beta chain) comes out of a study of cytomegalovirus exposure and HLA in healthy donors. Overall study results and limits: The tendency of first-cohort TCR clusters to co-occur in the 120 or so validation repertoires emerged from a later analysis.

Using immunoSEQ multiplex PCR, the repertoire was profiled, and TCRdb retains in-frame clones only, with some absent. The table has 260,000 or so clones, about 86% seen once. The CDR3 spans 14 residues. Germline-derived CDR1 and CDR2 are MNHEY and SMNVEV (reference sequence). The trim removed 6 bases at V and 3 bases at J, leaving 3 bases unmatched. With respect to this clone: What it binds is not known.

Separate from the approximately 720-subject first cohort, the 120-subject validation cohort was the one that the donors belonged to. J is TRBJ1-5 and V is TRBV27, with 9 bases that match TRBD1. Sequences were obtained from PBMCs. The source is a man younger than 35 in good health and CMV-seronegative. DNA for the CDR3: TGTGCCAGCAGGGGGACAGGGTACAATCAGCCCCAGCATTTT. It yields the protein CASRGTGYNQPQHF.